These T cell receptor beta chains were read from a single sample in a study of T cells in Graves' hyperthyroidism and ophthalmopathy. MiXCR was run by TCRdb on the multiplex PCR reads, yielding one entry per CDR3 protein. The sample has approximately 400,000 distinct CDR3 sequences; about 15% are singletons. Sequencing input: blood. The receptors shown here come from a woman aged 18-35 years with Graves' hyperthyroidism. Both conserved end residues are trimmed from each CDR3.

TRBJ2-1,TRBV12-3/TRBV12-4,ASSGPGSYNEQF
TRBJ1-5,TRBV4-3,APPLNQPQH
TRBJ2-7,TRBV7-9,ASSLGGIFSYEQY
TRBJ1-1,TRBV10-3,AISEWTANTEAF
TRBJ1-5,TRBV6-1,ASSTEDFGPQH
TRBJ2-5,TRBV19,ASSIPYQETQY
TRBJ2-6,TRBV9,ASSATGRSGANVLT
TRBJ2-1,TRBV7-2,ASSLRLVYNEQF
TRBJ2-3,TRBV10-3,AISVLASGETDTQY
TRBJ1-3,TRBV28,ASNSLGSGNTIY
TRBJ2-3,TRBV18,ASSLGQGPDTQY
TRBJ1-5,TRBV19,ASSKKDRFYQPQH
TRBJ2-7,TRBV20-1,SALGLAGPYEQY
TRBJ1-2,TRBV2,ASRAGTGGYGYT
TRBJ2-7,TRBV6-2/TRBV6-3,ASIRQGRTYEQY
TRBJ1-4,TRBV7-2,ASSLPKMGGMEKLF
TRBJ1-6,TRBV27,ASSWARTENSPLH
TRBJ2-5,TRBV18,ASSGGLAHQETQY
TRBJ2-7,TRBV27,ASSRDRGIWEQY
TRBJ2-2,TRBV3-1,ASSQGGRAGTAPGELF
TRBJ1-4,TRBV18,ASSPPRGLPNEKLF
TRBJ1-1,TRBV28,ASSLEVRAEAF
TRBJ1-5,TRBV28,ASSPPEGAQH
TRBJ2-2,TRBV5-5,ASSLTTGTGELF
TRBJ2-7,TRBV9,ASSVVRGFYEQY
TRBJ2-1,TRBV7-9,ASSSPGGVNEQF
TRBJ1-2,TRBV7-2,ASRPLDRQFYGYT
TRBJ2-5,TRBV29-1,SVRGRGQETQY
TRBJ1-1,TRBV19,ASSNPSYAAF
TRBJ1-2,TRBV2,ASSENRENYGYT
TRBJ2-1,TRBV19,ASSIGAGRNEQF
TRBJ2-2,TRBV28,ASSSAGESGELF
TRBJ1-2,TRBV27,ASSPGQTFYGYT
TRBJ1-6,TRBV9,ASSVKWDSPLH
TRBJ1-6,TRBV7-9,ASSLRQGGISPLH
TRBJ2-5,TRBV20-1,SARPTGISGETQY
TRBJ2-7,TRBV2,ASSRDMNSYEQY
TRBJ1-6,TRBV12-3/TRBV12-4,ASRSGQSYNSPLH
TRBJ2-3,TRBV6-1,ASSFQGRHTDTQY
TRBJ1-5,TRBV6-5,ASSSTVKDRGRQPQH
TRBJ2-2,TRBV28,ASKGTSGSLTGELF
TRBJ1-5,TRBV3-1,ASSQAGRSGNQPQH
TRBJ2-4,TRBV4-3,ASSQEQGGAKNIQY
TRBJ2-7,TRBV27,ASSFGSEQY
TRBJ2-5,TRBV10-1,ASSESGLAGHLGEETQY
TRBJ2-1,TRBV6-2/TRBV6-3,ASTLGTSGSNEQF
TRBJ1-1,TRBV7-2,ASSLGPKGAF
TRBJ2-7,TRBV5-1,ASSFLTSGGEQY
TRBJ2-7,TRBV20-1,SARDGNEQY
TRBJ2-2,TRBV20-1,SASLYTGELF
TRBJ1-5,TRBV7-9,ASSFGTGNGYQPQH
TRBJ1-1,TRBV28,ASRTGGREAF
TRBJ2-7,TRBV25-1,ASSRDRGSEQY
TRBJ1-2,TRBV6-6,ASSYSVRPQGAFNYGYT
TRBJ2-5,TRBV12-3/TRBV12-4,ASGAGVGETQY
TRBJ2-7,TRBV5-1,ASSRSAGAPPYEQY
TRBJ1-2,TRBV7-2,ASSLVPGLAYGYT
TRBJ2-7,TRBV6-1,ASSYPGQGGGEQY
TRBJ2-3,TRBV7-6,ASSWLAGGTDTQY